Listed below are T cell receptor beta chains from one sample, sequenced in a study of Ad26.COV2.S vaccination and SARS-CoV-2 variants. Sequenced by immunoSEQ multiplex PCR; TCRdb stores in-frame clones only, minus some. The table lists 350,000 to 400,000 clones, approximately 91% of them singletons, with under 2% in the top ten. The source was peripheral blood, collected in a trial of Ad26.COV2.S vaccine versus placebo. Receptor source: a person between 18 and 59 years old who received the Ad26.COV2.S COVID-19 vaccine or a placebo. CDR3s include the opening cysteine and the closing phenylalanine or tryptophan. A D gene is named only where the DNA matches it firmly. Part of the rows lack a size; the others show once, few, many or a class for expanded clones.

j_gene: TRBJ2-7; len: 16; abundance: -; v_gene: TRBV7-2; d_gene: TRBD2; CDR3nt: TGTGCCAGCAGCAAGAAGGGACTAGCGGATCCTTACGAGCAGTACTTC; CDR3aa: CASSKKGLADPYEQYF
j_gene: TRBJ2-5; len: 16; abundance: -; v_gene: TRBV5-1; d_gene: TRBD1; CDR3nt: TGCGCCAGCAGCTTCTCTACAGGGGGAAACCAAGAGACCCAGTACTTC; CDR3aa: CASSFSTGGNQETQYF
j_gene: TRBJ2-3; len: 16; abundance: once; v_gene: TRBV7-2; d_gene: TRBD1; CDR3nt: TGTGCCAGCAGCCAGACAGGGTTTTTTCTGACAGATACGCAGTATTTT; CDR3aa: CASSQTGFFLTDTQYF
j_gene: TRBJ1-3; len: 16; abundance: -; v_gene: TRBV7-2; d_gene: -; CDR3nt: TGTGCCAGCAGTCTTGGACCTCCAGATGCGGGAAACACCATATATTTT; CDR3aa: CASSLGPPDAGNTIYF
j_gene: TRBJ2-5; len: 13; abundance: -; v_gene: TRBV4-1; d_gene: -; CDR3nt: TGCGCCAGCAGCCAAGGGTTTAGGGAGACCCAGTACTTC; CDR3aa: CASSQGFRETQYF
j_gene: TRBJ2-1; len: 16; abundance: -; v_gene: TRBV28; d_gene: TRBD1; CDR3nt: TGTGCCAGCAGTTCCCCCGGGACAGGGTTCTCCACCCAGCAGTTCTTC; CDR3aa: CASSSPGTGFSTQQFF
j_gene: TRBJ1-2; len: 14; abundance: -; v_gene: TRBV5-6; d_gene: TRBD1; CDR3nt: TGTGCCAGCAGCTCGGACAGGGGTACCTATGGCTACACCTTC; CDR3aa: CASSSDRGTYGYTF
j_gene: TRBJ1-4; len: 15; abundance: -; v_gene: TRBV5-1; d_gene: -; CDR3nt: TGCGCCAGCAGCACGGATCCCCACGGCGGGGAAAAACTGTTTTTT; CDR3aa: CASSTDPHGGEKLFF
j_gene: TRBJ2-7; len: 14; abundance: -; v_gene: TRBV12-5; d_gene: TRBD1; CDR3nt: TGTGCTAGTGGTGGCGGACAGGCATACTACGAGCAGTACTTC; CDR3aa: CASGGGQAYYEQYF
j_gene: TRBJ1-4; len: 16; abundance: -; v_gene: TRBV4-1; d_gene: TRBD1; CDR3nt: TGCGCCAGCAGCCAAGGACAGGGTCGGGGTGATGAAAAACTGTTTTTT; CDR3aa: CASSQGQGRGDEKLFF
j_gene: TRBJ2-5; len: 15; abundance: -; v_gene: TRBV6-5; d_gene: TRBD1; CDR3nt: TGTGCCAGCAGTTTCATTGGGACAGGGGAAGAGACCCAGTACTTC; CDR3aa: CASSFIGTGEETQYF
j_gene: TRBJ2-5; len: 15; abundance: -; v_gene: TRBV6-5; d_gene: -; CDR3nt: TGTGCCAGCAGTTACTCAGGAGACGCACGGGAGACCCAGTACTTC; CDR3aa: CASSYSGDARETQYF
j_gene: TRBJ1-1; len: 14; abundance: -; v_gene: TRBV18; d_gene: -; CDR3nt: TGTGCCAGCTCACCTAAGAAGGGACACACTGAAGCTTTCTTT; CDR3aa: CASSPKKGHTEAFF
j_gene: TRBJ2-2; len: 15; abundance: -; v_gene: TRBV11-2; d_gene: -; CDR3nt: TGTGCCAGCAGCTTGGCTGCGGTACGCACCGGGGAGCTGTTTTTT; CDR3aa: CASSLAAVRTGELFF
j_gene: TRBJ1-1; len: 11; abundance: -; v_gene: TRBV5-6; d_gene: -; CDR3nt: TGTGCCAGCAGCTTGTTACGTGAAGCTTTCTTT; CDR3aa: CASSLLREAFF
j_gene: TRBJ1-6; len: 14; abundance: -; v_gene: TRBV19; d_gene: -; CDR3nt: TGTGCCAGTGGGAAGGACCAAGCTAATTCACCCCTCCACTTT; CDR3aa: CASGKDQANSPLHF
j_gene: TRBJ2-5; len: 14; abundance: -; v_gene: TRBV2; d_gene: TRBD1; CDR3nt: TGTGCCAGCAGACAGGGGGTATACCAAGAGACCCAGTACTTC; CDR3aa: CASRQGVYQETQYF
j_gene: TRBJ2-2; len: 18; abundance: -; v_gene: TRBV6-1; d_gene: -; CDR3nt: TGTGCCAGCAGTGAAGTGAGCGGAATTCCCCTAAACACCGGGGAGCTGTTTTTT; CDR3aa: CASSEVSGIPLNTGELFF
j_gene: TRBJ2-7; len: 15; abundance: -; v_gene: TRBV5-4; d_gene: -; CDR3nt: TGTGCCAGCAGCAGCGGGACAGCCACCTCCTACGAGCAGTACTTC; CDR3aa: CASSSGTATSYEQYF
j_gene: TRBJ2-3; len: 15; abundance: -; v_gene: TRBV5-1; d_gene: -; CDR3nt: TGCGCCAGCAGCTTGGCCCGGGCCCGCACAGATACGCAGTATTTT; CDR3aa: CASSLARARTDTQYF
j_gene: TRBJ1-5; len: 13; abundance: -; v_gene: TRBV7-9; d_gene: -; CDR3nt: TGTGCCACGGCGAGGGGAGGCAATCAGCCCCAGCATTTT; CDR3aa: CATARGGNQPQHF
j_gene: TRBJ2-1; len: 13; abundance: -; v_gene: TRBV6-5; d_gene: -; CDR3nt: TGTGCCAGCCACCAACAGTGGTTAGGTGAGCAGTTCTTC; CDR3aa: CASHQQWLGEQFF
j_gene: TRBJ2-3; len: 14; abundance: -; v_gene: TRBV19; d_gene: -; CDR3nt: TGTGCCAGTAGTACCGGGACAAACCTGGGTACGCAGTATTTT; CDR3aa: CASSTGTNLGTQYF
j_gene: TRBJ2-2; len: 18; abundance: -; v_gene: TRBV18; d_gene: -; CDR3nt: TGTGCCAGCTCACCACCGTCGGCAGGGGTCATTGACACCGGGGAGCTGTTTTTT; CDR3aa: CASSPPSAGVIDTGELFF
j_gene: TRBJ2-7; len: 16; abundance: once; v_gene: TRBV7-6; d_gene: TRBD2; CDR3nt: TGTGCCAGCAGCATCGCCGCCGGGACTAGCGGGAATGAGCAGTACTTC; CDR3aa: CASSIAAGTSGNEQYF
j_gene: TRBJ2-1; len: 13; abundance: once; v_gene: TRBV6-5; d_gene: -; CDR3nt: TGTGCCAGTACAAAAGGCAGTTACAATGAGCAGTTCTTC; CDR3aa: CASTKGSYNEQFF
j_gene: TRBJ2-7; len: 13; abundance: once; v_gene: TRBV3-1/TRBV3-2; d_gene: -; CDR3nt: TGTGCCAGCAGCCTGACAGGGAGGGACGAGCAGTACTTC; CDR3aa: CASSLTGRDEQYF
j_gene: TRBJ1-1; len: 11; abundance: -; v_gene: TRBV6-6; d_gene: -; CDR3nt: TGTGCCAGCAGGATCCGGGACGGAGCTTTCTTT; CDR3aa: CASRIRDGAFF
j_gene: TRBJ2-1; len: 16; abundance: -; v_gene: TRBV2; d_gene: -; CDR3nt: TGTGCCAGCAGGGGTGGGTCGGGAAGCTCCTACAATGAGCAGTTCTTC; CDR3aa: CASRGGSGSSYNEQFF
j_gene: TRBJ1-1; len: 15; abundance: -; v_gene: TRBV19; d_gene: -; CDR3nt: TGTGCCAGTCGACCCAGAGGGCTCTATAACACTGAAGCTTTCTTT; CDR3aa: CASRPRGLYNTEAFF
j_gene: TRBJ2-7; len: 16; abundance: -; v_gene: TRBV9; d_gene: TRBD2; CDR3nt: TGTGCCAGCAGCGTAGGGTTAGCGGGAGAGGGCTACGAGCAGTACTTC; CDR3aa: CASSVGLAGEGYEQYF
j_gene: TRBJ1-2; len: 12; abundance: -; v_gene: TRBV6-6; d_gene: -; CDR3nt: TGTGCCAGCAGTTACAGAGGGTATGGCTACACCTTC; CDR3aa: CASSYRGYGYTF
j_gene: TRBJ2-1; len: 18; abundance: -; v_gene: TRBV5-4; d_gene: TRBD2; CDR3nt: TGTGCCAGCAGCTTGGGTGTTCGGGCTAGCGGGGCCGCTGGGGAGCAGTTCTTC; CDR3aa: CASSLGVRASGAAGEQFF
j_gene: TRBJ2-7; len: 15; abundance: -; v_gene: TRBV11-3; d_gene: TRBD1; CDR3nt: TGTGCCAGCAGCTTAGCGGGGACAGGGGTCTACGAGCAGTACTTC; CDR3aa: CASSLAGTGVYEQYF
j_gene: TRBJ1-4; len: 17; abundance: -; v_gene: TRBV11-3; d_gene: -; CDR3nt: TGTGCCAGCAGCTTGGGAATCGGGCTCAAGGGCGGTGAAAAACTGTTTTTT; CDR3aa: CASSLGIGLKGGEKLFF
j_gene: TRBJ2-6; len: 14; abundance: -; v_gene: TRBV4-3; d_gene: -; CDR3nt: TGCGCCAGCAGCCAAGACCCGGGGGCCAACGTCCTGACTTTC; CDR3aa: CASSQDPGANVLTF
j_gene: TRBJ2-3; len: 15; abundance: once; v_gene: TRBV5-6; d_gene: -; CDR3nt: TGTGCCAGCAGCTTGGATTTGCCAGGTGCTGATACGCAGTATTTT; CDR3aa: CASSLDLPGADTQYF